At least ten counts were recorded for the clone carrying this T cell receptor beta chain. Its antigen is undetermined. The data originate from a study of CD8 T cells in ankylosing spondylitis. Trimming left V 5 bases short and J 5 bases short, with 16 bases between. The germline gives CDR1 MNHEY, CDR2 SVGAGI. The CDR3 runs 15 residues. TCRdb reprocessed the 5' RACE reads via MiXCR and lists one record per CDR3 protein. This table has under 250,000 distinct CDR3 sequences, roughly a tenth appearing once. Overall study results and limits: Seemingly distinctive of ankylosing spondylitis blood was a TCR beta motif formed by eight highly homologous variants. Reportedly, matched ankylosing spondylitis synovial fluid was significantly enriched for disease-linked clones. CD8+ cells made up the disease-linked clones, which were relatively rare in peripheral blood.

J is TRBJ2-1 and V is TRBV6-5; D could derive from TRBD1 or TRBD2 (6 bases each). The source is a male donor with ankylosing spondylitis or in good health (not recorded which). The specimen was blood, either unsorted or a sorted T cell fraction (not recorded which). CDR3 residues: CASSIQGRGDNEQFF. The CDR3 nucleotides are TGTGCCAGCAGTATACAGGGACGCGGGGACAATGAGCAGTTCTTC.